This T cell receptor (beta chain) was identified during a study of T cell responses to AZD1222 COVID-19 vaccine (dated by TCRdb to the early 2020s). About the full investigation: TCR sequencing was performed for 233 trial participants, of whom approximately 200 were given two doses of AZD1222 and approximately 25 were given two doses of MenACWY control vaccine. Enrollment into the trials was organized by age into subgroups of 18-55, 56-69 and 70-plus years, and those subgroups contained roughly 140, 27 and 60 TCR-sequenced participants, respectively. Paper-wide results and their limitations: Conclusions about previously exposed vaccinees are limited, since just five or six AZD1222 recipients were seropositive for SARS-CoV-2 at baseline. Participants were mostly white British and included more females than males, and it was suggested by the authors that clonal diversity may have been underestimated. Epitopes outside the regions mutated in the B.1.351 and B.1.1.7 variants were reportedly recognized by nearly half of the unique spike-specific TCRs. The whole spike protein was spanned by vaccine-associated CD4 TCRs, and dominant responses were seen in regions 160-218 and 743-854. Because no day 14 peak-response samples were available, repertoires were characterized only after the peak T cell response. The 56-69-year group was small, and its depth increase did not reach significance, likely because of low power. Spike-specific TCR breadth and depth rose significantly after two AZD1222 doses compared with day 0 and with MenACWY recipients.

The CDR3 regions of human TCRbeta chains were analyzed by immunosequencing. In the paper's pipeline: Repertoire TCRs were matched against a reference library of SARS-CoV-2-specific TCRs generated with the MIRA antigen-specificity platform. Breadth was defined as the fraction of unique TCRs that were SARS-CoV-2-associated, and depth was defined as the fraction of total T cells that were SARS-CoV-2-associated. Each spike-specific TCR was assigned to its reactive spike region and to a CD4 or CD8 class using the MIRA data. Log10-transformed breadth and depth values were compared by one-way ANOVA with Sidak's multiple comparisons tests. TCRdb provides this immuneACCESS table in a form limited to in-frame rearrangements. Some clones are lacking; in checked studies, under half of them reflect an unresolved V gene, and why the rest are absent is not known. V and J calls and clone size are given by that table; D and trimming were obtained from the DNA. Here the sample has about 160,000 clones; around 94% occur a single time. Together, the top ten hold roughly 5.6% of the sample.

Remarks on this clone: This receptor's antigen is unknown. There are no base qualities to consult, and no much larger clone falls within one base.

The sample's time point label, in plain terms: about 28 days (+/-7) after the second vaccine dose. AZD1222 recipients with second doses at about 4 weeks or about 12 weeks were pooled, because spike-specific TCR depth and breadth did not differ between schedules. Samples from vaccinated people were obtained from the UK trials COV001 and COV002, which included a single-blind randomized controlled phase 2/3 trial of AZD1222 (ChAdOx1 nCoV-19) in healthy adults. For TCRbeta chain sequencing, PBMC samples from trial participants were taken at day 0 and at day 28 after the second dose. CDR1 and CDR2 were assigned from the germline V gene as KGHSH and LQKENI. The junction shows trimming of 0 bases on V and 3 bases on J, plus 10 bases between the germline ends. From the cysteine through the phenylalanine, the CDR3 covers 15 amino acids. This entry keeps only the CDR3 DNA: 45 bases, framed from base 1.

This receptor was taken from an adult who received the AZD1222 COVID-19 vaccine. In this chain, TRBV18 is recombined with TRBJ2-3, with the D gene not confidently named. The starting material was peripheral blood, obtained 28 days after the second AZD1222 dose. The CDR3 sequence is CASSPPSDLTDTQYF. The DNA reads TGTGCCAGCTCACCACCTAGTGATCTAACAGATACGCAGTATTTT. Outside the CDR3, residues come from the reference TRBV18 and TRBJ2-3 proteins, so the full variable domain is: NAGVMQNPRHLVRRRGQEARLRCSPMKGHSHVYWYRQLPEEGLKFMVYLQKENIIDESGMPKERFSAEFPKEGPSILRIQQVVRGDSAAYFCASSPPSDLTDTQYFGPGTRLTVL.